This entry describes one T cell receptor (beta chain). As processed by the authors: Scientists estimated how many nucleated cells there were by amplifying reference gene primers. TCRdb's table, derived via immunoSEQ multiplex PCR, lists solely in-frame clones and lacks some. That table gives V, J and clone size, and the DNA gave D and trimming. The sample carries about 200,000 clones, 70% to 90% recorded once. This CDR3 region has 16 residues. The ends were cut back, 0 bases at V and 0 bases at J, with 11 bases in the middle. The V gene's germline CDR1 is SGHRS and CDR2 YFSETQ. The data were taken from a study of blood T cell repertoires in COVID-19. Study in general: The cDNA or gDNA used as material had been derived from T cells, B-cell-depleted T cells, or PBMCs.

Input material: peripheral blood. The chain has TRBV5-1 and TRBJ2-3; a weak D match, TRBD2 (7 bases). The sequence was obtained from a man between 60 and 75 years old with active or convalescent COVID-19. CDR3 coding DNA: TGCGCCAGCAGCTTGGTGGGGGGGCGGAGCACAGATACGCAGTATTTT. Translating gives CASSLVGGRSTDTQYF.